One sample yielded the 9 T cell receptor beta chains listed below, sequenced in a study of blood T cell repertoires in COVID-19. Only in-frame clones appear in the TCRdb table, and some are missing; sequencing was by immunoSEQ multiplex PCR. Among just under 90,000 clones listed, about 88% were seen once. Sequencing was performed on peripheral blood. These receptors all come from an elderly woman with acute or convalescent COVID-19.

This rearrangement joins TRBV3-1 (or the pseudogene TRBV3-2) to TRBJ2-3, with 12 bases lining up with TRBD2. Per germline, CDR1 LGHDT and CDR2 YNNKEL (reference sequence). The CDR3 is 16 amino acids. V trimming: 2 bases; J trimming: 6 bases; junction bases outside the gene matches: 6. CDR3 sequence (DNA): TGTGCCAGCAGCCAACGGCTAGCGGGAGGGATCGATACGCAGTATTTT. Its protein is CASSQRLAGGIDTQYF.

This sequence joins TRBV28 and TRBJ1-3, with 7 bases matching TRBD1. J lost 1 base, V lost 8 bases, and 11 bases had no gene match. Germline lookup yields CDR1 MDHEN and CDR2 SYDVKM. This CDR3 comprises 16 residues. The CDR3 loop is CASPPTGFPSGNTIYF. The CDR3, as DNA: TGTGCCAGCCCCCCGACAGGGTTCCCATCTGGAAACACCATATATTTT.

CDR3 DNA sequence: TGTGCCAGCGCATCGGACAGGACCTCCTACGAGCAGTACTTC. This encodes CASASDRTSYEQYF. The rearrangement links TRBV6-4 to TRBJ2-7; TRBD1 matches at 7 bases. Germline CDR1 reads MRHNA; CDR2 reads SNTAGT. V shed 8 bases, J shed 0 bases, and the junction held 7 bases outside the gene matches. CDR3 length: 14 residues.

The chain joins TRBV7-8 to TRBJ1-3; 11 bases are shared with TRBD1. This CDR3 region has 16 residues. Germline trimming cut 3 bases from V and 4 bases from J; bases unmatched to any gene: 5. Germline CDR1 and CDR2: SGHVS and FQNEAQ. In DNA, the CDR3 is TGTGCCAGCAGCTTGGACAGGGGGCGAGTAGGAAACACCATATATTTT. Translating gives CASSLDRGRVGNTIYF. Full variable domain (missing parts from reference TRBV7-8 and TRBJ1-3): GAGVSQSPRYKVAKRGQDVALRCDPISGHVSLFWYQQALGQGPEFLTYFQNEAQLDKSGLPSDRFFAERPEGSVSTLKIQRTQQEDSAVYLCASSLDRGRVGNTIYFGEGSWLTVV.

The chain has TRBV5-1 and TRBJ2-7, with a weak D call TRBD1 (6 bases). The CDR3 sequence is 14 residues long. Germline-derived CDR1 and CDR2 are SGHRS and YFSETQ. The V gene lost 5 bases and the J gene lost 4 bases, with 16 bases spanning the gap. CDR3 region: CASRTGTRVYEQYF. The CDR3 bases are TGCGCCAGCAGGACCGGGACAAGAGTGTACGAGCAGTACTTC.

The V call is TRBV19, the J call TRBJ2-3, with TRBD2 matching over 7 bases. V lost 6 bases to trimming and J lost 5 bases; unmatched junction nucleotides: 5. Germline CDR1 LNHDA, CDR2 SQIVND (reference sequence). The CDR3 has 13 residues. The CDR3 loop is CASRTSAGDTQYF. The CDR3 bases are TGTGCCAGTAGAACTAGCGCCGGAGATACGCAGTATTTT.

This clone occurred a few times. V is TRBV19 and J is TRBJ1-5; 7 nucleotides line up with TRBD1. Germline V lookup: CDR1 LNHDA, CDR2 SQIVND (reference sequence). The CDR3 extends over 15 amino acids. Germline trimming cut 9 bases from V and 7 bases from J; bases unmatched to any gene: 15. CDR3 in DNA: TGTGCCAGCAGTCGGACCGACAGGGATGGGCAGCCCCAGCATTTT. Translating it yields CASSRTDRDGQPQHF.

The J gene is TRBJ1-1, the V gene TRBV4-3, with TRBD1 as a possible D gene (5 bases). Germline V gene data show CDR1 as LGHNA and CDR2 as YSLEER. V was trimmed by 0 bases and J by 3 bases, leaving 14 bases between them. The length of the CDR3 is 16 residues. The chain's CDR3 is CASSQEPPWGDTEAFF. Written as DNA, the CDR3 is TGCGCCAGCAGCCAAGAACCGCCCTGGGGGGACACTGAAGCTTTCTTT.

This chain uses TRBV28 with TRBJ2-2, with D possibly TRBD1 on 6 matching bases. Germline CDR1 and CDR2: MDHEN and SYDVKM. V lost 7 bases, J lost 6 bases, and 12 bases lay in between. The CDR3 loop spans 13 amino acids. CDR3 protein: CASINRVSGELFF. Here the CDR3 DNA reads TGTGCCAGCATTAACAGGGTCTCCGGGGAGCTGTTTTTT.